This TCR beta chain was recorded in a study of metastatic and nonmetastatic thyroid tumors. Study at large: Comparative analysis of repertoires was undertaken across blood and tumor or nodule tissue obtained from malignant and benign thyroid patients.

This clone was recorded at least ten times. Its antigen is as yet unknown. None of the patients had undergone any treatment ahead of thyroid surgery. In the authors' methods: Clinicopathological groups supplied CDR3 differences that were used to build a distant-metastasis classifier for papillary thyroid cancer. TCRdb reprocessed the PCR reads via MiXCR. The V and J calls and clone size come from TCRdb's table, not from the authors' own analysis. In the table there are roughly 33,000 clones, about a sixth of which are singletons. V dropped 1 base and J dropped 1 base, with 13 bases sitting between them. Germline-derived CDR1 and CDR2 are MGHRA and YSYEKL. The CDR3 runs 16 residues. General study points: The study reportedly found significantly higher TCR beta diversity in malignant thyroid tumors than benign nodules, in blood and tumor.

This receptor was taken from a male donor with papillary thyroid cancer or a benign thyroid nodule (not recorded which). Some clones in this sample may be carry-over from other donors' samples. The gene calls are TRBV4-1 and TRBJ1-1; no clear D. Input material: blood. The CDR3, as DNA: TGCGCCAGCAGCCAAGGAATAGTTGGCTCGAACACTGAAGCTTTCTTT. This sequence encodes CASSQGIVGSNTEAFF.